Sequencing of this TCR beta chain was carried out in a study of regulatory T cells in long-lasting Graves disease. The time point here: persistent/refractory GD, antithyroid drugs over 5 years with positive TRAb. There was RNA extracted from PBMCs, and the TCR library was made from it. CDR3 length: 13 amino acids. Germline loops: CDR1 SEHNR, CDR2 FQNEAQ (reference sequence). Trimming took off 1 base at V and 6 bases at J, with 9 bases between the two ends. This clonotype was counted many times. Construction of the TCR beta libraries employed iRepertoire HTBI primers in conjunction with Arm-PCR of CDR3 regions. TCRdb re-called the multiplex PCR reads through MiXCR, storing one row per CDR3 protein. Of about 470,000 distinct CDR3 sequences in the sample, roughly 21% were seen once.

The chain couples TRBV7-9 to TRBJ1-2; TRBD1 is a possible D gene (5 bases). Sequences were derived from peripheral blood mononuclear cells (PBMCs), sampled when the disease was refractory, from a patient treated with antithyroid drugs. The sequence was obtained from a female donor with Graves disease. CDR3 sequence (DNA): TGTGCCAGCAGCTTAGGACAGCGGGATGGCTACACCTTC. This codes for CASSLGQRDGYTF.